This TCR beta chain was recorded in a study of hypomethylating agent response in myelodysplastic syndrome. About the research overall: Of the myelodysplastic syndrome patients, 9 were male, 2 female.

The repertoire was sequenced with immunoSEQ multiplex PCR; TCRdb's copy has only in-frame clones and lacks some. The sample records thousands of clones, around 80% being singletons. Germline loops: CDR1 LNHDA, CDR2 SQIVND (reference sequence). The V gene lost 8 bases and the J gene lost 7 bases, with 11 bases spanning the gap. CDR3 length: 12 residues. Bulk bone marrow was analyzed without sorting T-cell subsets. V and J are TRBV19 and TRBJ1-4; a weak D match, TRBD1 (6 bases). The sample was bone marrow, taken before or after starting hypomethylating agent treatment for myelodysplastic syndrome (not recorded which). The TCR comes from a human donor with myelodysplastic syndrome. The CDR3 DNA reads TGTGCCAGTTCGGGACACCTTGAAAAACTGTTTTTT. It codes for CASSGHLEKLFF. The variable domain in full, with the rest retrieved from reference TRBV19 and TRBJ1-4, is DGGITQSPKYLFRKEGQNVTLSCEQNLNHDAMYWYRQDPGQGLRLIYYSQIVNDFQKGDIAEGYSVSREKKESFPLTVTSAQKNPTAFYLCASSGHLEKLFFGSGTQLSVL.